This T cell receptor beta chain stems from a study of naive and memory T cell subsets. Study-level results: Clonotypes are single alpha or beta chains, not paired receptors. There was no ground truth to check naive and memory subset results. RNA-based TCR counts may shift with T cell activation and differentiation.

This clonotype appeared many times. Its specificity is not known. Losses at the gene ends were 5 bases for V and 5 bases for J; bases not matched to a gene: 10. The CDR3 runs 15 residues. From germline, CDR1 is LGHDT and CDR2 YNNKEL (reference sequence). Two oligonucleotides, mixed equimolar, formed the beta constant-region primer covering TRBC1 and TRBC2. Four rounds of PCR amplified the ligated cDNA using nested alpha and beta constant-region primers plus SP2. TCRdb re-analysed the UMI-ligation and nested PCR reads in MiXCR, keeping a single row per CDR3 protein. The sample lists about 120,000 distinct CDR3 sequences, roughly 36% occurring once.

The sequenced material came from central memory CD4+ T cells from blood. This chain uses TRBV3-1 with TRBJ1-1; TRBD1 aligns across 8 bases. This receptor was obtained from a human donor in good health. The CDR3 here is CASSKSTGGATEAFF. In nucleotides, the CDR3 is TGTGCCAGCAGCAAAAGTACAGGGGGGGCTACTGAAGCTTTCTTT.